A single sample is the source of the 15 T cell receptor beta chains below, sequenced in a study of shared clonotypes between healthy human individuals. Repertoires were generated with immunoSEQ multiplex PCR, while TCRdb's copy carries only in-frame clones and drops some. The data show fewer than 150,000 clones, about 62% seen once. The sequencing input was memory CD8+ T cells sorted from blood. The subset denotes: CD45RO+ cells pooled with CCR7-negative TemRA cells. Source of these receptors: a woman aged 25 to 39 in good health.

This chain connects TRBV27 to TRBJ1-2, with D perhaps matching TRBD1 (5 bases). CDR3 length equals 14 residues. The germline V gene encodes CDR1 MNHEY and CDR2 SMNVEV (reference sequence). Trimming pared 4 bases from V and 4 bases from J, leaving 13 bases between. CDR3 nucleotides: TGTGCCAGCAGTTACAAGGGGAATACCTATGGCTACACCTTC. It yields the protein CASSYKGNTYGYTF.

This chain uses TRBV29-1 with TRBJ2-7, with D unresolved. CDR3 length equals 12 residues. Germline CDR1 reads SQVTM; CDR2 reads ANQGSEA. CDR3 sequence: CSARVLDYEQYF. CDR3 nucleotide sequence: TGCAGTGCCCGTGTTTTGGACTACGAGCAGTACTTC.

The chain has TRBV11-2 and TRBJ2-6, with a weak D call TRBD2 (6 bases). The CDR3 totals 16 residues. CDR1 is SGHAT and CDR2 is FQNNGV in the germline V gene. Trimming took 7 bases from V and 5 from J, leaving 18 bases between them. The CDR3 DNA is TGTGCCAGCACCCCCCTGGCCCGGGAGAGGGCCAACGTCCTGACTTTC. Its translation is CASTPLARERANVLTF. The whole variable domain, filled in from reference TRBV11-2 and TRBJ2-6, reads EAGVAQSPRYKIIEKRQSVAFWCNPISGHATLYWYQQILGQGPKLLIQFQNNGVVDDSQLPKDRFSAERLKGVDSTLKIQPAKLEDSAVYLCASTPLARERANVLTFGAGSRLTVL.

The chain joins TRBV5-5 to TRBJ2-7; 8 nucleotides line up with TRBD2. The CDR3 totals 13 residues. The V and J ends lost 6 bases and 8 bases, in that order; junction bases with no gene match: 10. Germline CDR1 reads SGHKS; CDR2 reads YYEKEE (reference sequence). The CDR3 bases are TGTGCCAGCACGGAAGGGGGTAGCGGGAAGCAGTACTTC. Translating gives CASTEGGSGKQYF.

This clone was recorded a few times. The chain uses TRBV27 and TRBJ1-5; TRBD1 matches at 7 bases. Germline CDR1 is MNHEY and CDR2 is SMNVEV (reference sequence). V lost 7 bases to trimming and J lost 0 bases; unmatched junction nucleotides: 9. The CDR3 has 16 residues. For the CDR3, the DNA is TGTGCCAGCAATCCCAGGGGGAACCCTAGCAATCAGCCCCAGCATTTT. Translating gives CASNPRGNPSNQPQHF.

The chain is built from TRBV4-1 and TRBJ1-2; D might be TRBD1 (5 bases). Trimming left V 0 bases short and J 2 bases short, with 13 bases between. The CDR3 sequence is 16 residues long. Per the germline V gene, CDR1 is MGHRA and CDR2 is YSYEKL. The CDR3 sequence is CASSQDLRGRNYGYTF. CDR3 DNA: TGCGCCAGCAGCCAAGATTTGAGGGGAAGGAACTATGGCTACACCTTC.

This rearrangement joins TRBV23-1 to TRBJ1-1, with D perhaps TRBD1 (6 bases). TRBV23-1 is an ORF; its function is uncertain. The CDR3 totals 17 residues. The V and J ends lost 2 bases and 1 base respectively, with 17 bases between them. CDR3 region: CASSQRGGRSKNTEAFF. For the CDR3, the DNA is TGCGCCAGCAGTCAACGAGGGGGACGGTCGAAGAACACTGAAGCTTTCTTT.

V gene TRBV2 combines with J gene TRBJ2-1, with 13 bases fitting TRBD2. CDR1 is SNHLY and CDR2 is FYNNEI in the germline V gene. Trimming at V came to 6 bases and at J to 10 bases, leaving 9 bases not matched to a gene. The CDR3 has 15 residues. The chain's CDR3 is CASRWTSGSVREQFF. DNA of the CDR3: TGTGCCAGCAGATGGACTAGCGGGAGCGTCCGGGAGCAGTTCTTC.

DNA for the CDR3: TGTGCCAGCAGCTTAGAAGCGTCACCCTACAATGAGCAGTTCTTC. It yields the protein CASSLEASPYNEQFF. The genes are TRBV7-6 and TRBJ2-1; D gene uncertain. The CDR3 spans 15 residues. With 1 base removed from V and 2 bases from J, the gap between germline ends came to 9 bases. Per germline, CDR1 SGHVS and CDR2 FNYEAQ. The complete variable domain, with remaining parts taken from reference TRBV7-6 and TRBJ2-1, reads GAGVSQSPRYKVTKRGQDVALRCDPISGHVSLYWYRQALGQGPEFLTYFNYEAQQDKSGLPNDRFSAERPEGSISTLTIQRTEQRDSAMYRCASSLEASPYNEQFFGPGTRLTVL.

This clone has just a few counts. The chain joins TRBV27 to TRBJ2-1, with 7 bases identical to TRBD1. The CDR3 loop spans 12 amino acids. CDR1 and CDR2 from the germline V gene are MNHEY and SMNVEV (reference sequence). Unmatched junction bases numbered 5, after V lost 7 bases and J lost 8 bases. CDR3: CASTDRAHEQFF. The DNA for the CDR3 is TGTGCCAGCACCGACAGGGCTCATGAGCAGTTCTTC.

The chain recombines TRBV7-9 with TRBJ1-5; unclear D gene. Trimming pared 3 bases from V and 7 bases from J, leaving 13 bases between. Germline CDR1 and CDR2: SEHNR and FQNEAQ (reference sequence). CDR3 length: 14 residues. CDR3 DNA sequence: TGTGCCAGCAGCTTGAATGCGGGTAACCAGCCCCAGCATTTT. This codes for CASSLNAGNQPQHF.

The chain links TRBV9 to TRBJ2-7, with a possible D match to TRBD1 (6 bases). V was clipped by 7 bases and J by 5 bases, with 19 bases between them. Germline V CDR1 and CDR2: SGDLS, YYNGEE. The CDR3 covers 14 residues. The CDR3 DNA sequence: TGTGCCAGCTTGGTCAACAGGGCGGTGGACGAGCAGTACTTC. Amino acid sequence: CASLVNRAVDEQYF.

The V call is TRBV28, the J call TRBJ1-6, with TRBD1 identical over 8 bases. The CDR3 length is 15 residues. The trim removed 2 bases at V and 7 bases at J, leaving 4 bases unmatched. Germline V gene data show CDR1 as MDHEN and CDR2 as SYDVKM. The CDR3 region is CASSLPQGANSPLHF. CDR3 coding DNA: TGTGCCAGCAGTTTACCCCAGGGGGCCAATTCACCCCTCCACTTT. The whole variable domain, remainder taken from reference TRBV28 and TRBJ1-6, is DVKVTQSSRYLVKRTGEKVFLECVQDMDHENMFWYRQDPGLGLRLIYFSYDVKMKEKGDIPEGYSVSREKKERFSLILESASTNQTSMYLCASSLPQGANSPLHFGNGTRLTVT.

The J gene is TRBJ2-3, the V gene TRBV20-1, with D possibly TRBD2 on 5 matching bases. The germline V gene encodes CDR1 DFQATT and CDR2 SNEGSKA (reference sequence). The CDR3 sequence is 9 residues long. CDR3 bases: TGCACCCCGGGGGATACGCAGTATTTT. Translated: CTPGDTQYF.

The V and J genes are TRBV6-1 and TRBJ2-2; a possible D gene is TRBD2 (5 bases). This CDR3 comprises 13 residues. The germline V gene has CDR1 MNHNS and CDR2 SASEGT. V was clipped by 8 bases and J by 6 bases, with 13 bases between them. The CDR3 here is CASGGEEAGELFF. CDR3 bases: TGTGCCAGCGGTGGAGAGGAGGCCGGGGAGCTGTTTTTT.